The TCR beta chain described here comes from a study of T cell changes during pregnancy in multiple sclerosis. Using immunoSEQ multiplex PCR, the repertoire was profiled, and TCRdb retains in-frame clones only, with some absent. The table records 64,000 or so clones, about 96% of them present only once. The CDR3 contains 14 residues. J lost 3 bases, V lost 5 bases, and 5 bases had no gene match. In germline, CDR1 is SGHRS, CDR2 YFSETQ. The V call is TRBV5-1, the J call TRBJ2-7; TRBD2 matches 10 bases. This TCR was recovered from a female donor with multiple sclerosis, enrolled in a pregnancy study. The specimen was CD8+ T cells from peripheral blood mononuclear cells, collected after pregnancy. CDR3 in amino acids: CASRAGTSDYEQYF. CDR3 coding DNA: TGCGCCAGCAGAGCTGGGACTAGCGACTACGAGCAGTACTTC. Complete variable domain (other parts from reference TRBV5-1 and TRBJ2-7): KAGVTQTPRYLIKTRGQQVTLSCSPISGHRSVSWYQQTPGQGLQFLFEYFSETQRNKGNFPGRFSGRQFSNSRSEMNVSTLELGDSALYLCASRAGTSDYEQYFGPGTRLTVT.